Below, one T cell receptor beta chain is given with its context. What it binds is unknown. This entry is derived from a study of cytomegalovirus exposure and HLA in healthy donors. This CDR3 comprises 11 residues. V lost 7 bases and J 7 bases, leaving 13 bases between the germline ends. CDR1 is SQVTM, CDR2 ANQGSEA, per germline. Study-level points and caveats: Researchers counted around 170 TCR beta chains as cytomegalovirus-associated.

Use of 60 Vbeta and 13 Jbeta primers characterized the PCR. Only in-frame clones appear in the TCRdb table, and some are missing; sequencing was by immunoSEQ multiplex PCR. Of about 160,000 clones in the sample, roughly 87% were seen once. Sequencing was done on a sample of PBMCs. The chain links TRBV29-1 to TRBJ1-1, with D unclear. The sequence came from a girl under 18 in good health and CMV-seropositive. CDR3 protein: CSATLGSEAFF. The CDR3 DNA reads TGCAGCGCCACGTTGGGGAGTGAAGCTTTCTTT.